These T cell receptor beta chains were read from a single sample in a study of OX40 agonist ivuxolimab in advanced cancers. The assay was immunoSEQ multiplex PCR, and TCRdb's table has in-frame clones only and misses some. The table includes around 57,000 clones, about nine tenths detected once. This specimen consisted of CD4+ or CD8+ T cells sorted from blood, obtained in a trial of the OX40 agonist ivuxolimab. These receptors originate from an adult with an advanced solid tumor such as melanoma, head and neck, liver or kidney cancer. Each CDR3 is given with its conserved first and last residue. The order of the fields is V gene, D gene, CDR3 protein. A D gene is named only where the DNA matches it firmly.

v_call: TRBV15
d_call: -
cdr3_aa: CATSDSLGMNTEAFF

v_call: TRBV29-1
d_call: TRBD1
cdr3_aa: CSVDRGHTEAFF

v_call: TRBV7-3
d_call: TRBD2
cdr3_aa: CASSSGTYNEQFF

v_call: TRBV5-1
d_call: TRBD2
cdr3_aa: CASSSTGTSGSGSYNEQFF

v_call: TRBV6-1
d_call: TRBD1
cdr3_aa: CASSEFHRGPYNEQFF

v_call: TRBV5-1
d_call: TRBD1
cdr3_aa: CASSSGQGSSSGANVLTF

v_call: TRBV20-1
d_call: -
cdr3_aa: CSATRRDEQFF

v_call: TRBV7-2
d_call: TRBD1
cdr3_aa: CASSSTGDFGYTF

v_call: TRBV4-2
d_call: TRBD2
cdr3_aa: CASSQDIAGGTYEQYF

v_call: TRBV19
d_call: -
cdr3_aa: CASSIKDPGELFF

v_call: TRBV30
d_call: -
cdr3_aa: CAWSKTGDQPQHF

v_call: TRBV27
d_call: -
cdr3_aa: CASSISMGQPEAFF

v_call: TRBV6-1
d_call: -
cdr3_aa: CAQHRAYEQYF

v_call: TRBV29-1
d_call: -
cdr3_aa: CSVDFSRNTEAFF

v_call: TRBV14
d_call: -
cdr3_aa: CASSQMVGIGNYEQYF

v_call: TRBV10-3
d_call: -
cdr3_aa: CAISGRGKGGEQYF

v_call: TRBV28
d_call: TRBD1
cdr3_aa: CASSSPGQNNDEQFF

v_call: TRBV7-3
d_call: -
cdr3_aa: CASSQQGFNEQFF

v_call: TRBV6-1
d_call: -
cdr3_aa: CAGSVSQMNTEAFF

v_call: TRBV6-1
d_call: -
cdr3_aa: CASTVGGANNEQFF

v_call: TRBV5-1
d_call: -
cdr3_aa: CASSPTGPYNEQFF

v_call: TRBV7-8
d_call: TRBD1
cdr3_aa: CASSTGGVGTEAFF

v_call: TRBV5-1
d_call: -
cdr3_aa: CASSSMVSTNYGYTF

v_call: TRBV5-1
d_call: -
cdr3_aa: CASSIRGNEQFF

v_call: TRBV28
d_call: -
cdr3_aa: CASSEQGANEKLFF

v_call: TRBV5-1
d_call: -
cdr3_aa: CASAWTQVGPDTQYF

v_call: TRBV6-1
d_call: -
cdr3_aa: CASRTGTATYGYTF

v_call: TRBV19
d_call: -
cdr3_aa: CASKGDQGYNEQFF

v_call: TRBV6-5
d_call: TRBD1
cdr3_aa: CASTPTGGGDEQFF

v_call: TRBV4-1
d_call: TRBD2
cdr3_aa: CASSQDRLAGNIQYF

v_call: TRBV5-1
d_call: TRBD1
cdr3_aa: CASSALQGVGGGYTF